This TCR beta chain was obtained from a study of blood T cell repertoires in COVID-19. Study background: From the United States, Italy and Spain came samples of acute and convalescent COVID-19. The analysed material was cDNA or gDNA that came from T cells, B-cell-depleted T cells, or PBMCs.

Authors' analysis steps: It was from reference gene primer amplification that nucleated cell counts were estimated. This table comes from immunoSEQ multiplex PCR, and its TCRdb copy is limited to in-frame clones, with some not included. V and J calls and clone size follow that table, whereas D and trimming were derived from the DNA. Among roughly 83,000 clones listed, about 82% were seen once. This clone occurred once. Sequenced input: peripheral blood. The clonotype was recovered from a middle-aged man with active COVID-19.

In DNA form, the CDR3 reads TGTGCCAGCAGCCGGGACAGCTCACCCCTCCACTTT. Residues: CASSRDSSPLHF. This chain uses TRBV12-3 or TRBV12-4 with TRBJ1-6; TRBD1 agrees at 7 bases. Trimming at V came to 6 bases and at J to 10 bases, leaving 3 bases not matched to a gene. CDR3 size: 12 residues.